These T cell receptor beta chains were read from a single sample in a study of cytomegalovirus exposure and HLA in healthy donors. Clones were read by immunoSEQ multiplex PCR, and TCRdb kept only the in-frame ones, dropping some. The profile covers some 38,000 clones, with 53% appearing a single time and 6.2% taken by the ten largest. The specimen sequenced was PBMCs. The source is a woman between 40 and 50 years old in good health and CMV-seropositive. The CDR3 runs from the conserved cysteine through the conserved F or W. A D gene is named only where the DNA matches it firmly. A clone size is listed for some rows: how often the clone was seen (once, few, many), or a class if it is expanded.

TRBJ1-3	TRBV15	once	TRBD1	TGTGCCACCAGCCGGGACAGGGCCGGAAACACCATATATTTT	CATSRDRAGNTIYF
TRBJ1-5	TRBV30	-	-	TGTGCCTGGAGTACGCCGCGGGATGCTCAGCCCCAGCATTTT	CAWSTPRDAQPQHF
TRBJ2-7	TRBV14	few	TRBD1	TGTGCCAGCAGCCTGGGGCTTCGAAAACAGGGGCCTACCTCCTACGAGCAGTACTTC	CASSLGLRKQGPTSYEQYF
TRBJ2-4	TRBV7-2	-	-	TGTGCCAGCAGCCGCTTGAGCGGGGCCAAAAACATTCAGTACTTC	CASSRLSGAKNIQYF
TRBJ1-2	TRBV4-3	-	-	TGCGCCAGCAGCAAATCGGTAGGGGTGGACTATGGCTACACCTTC	CASSKSVGVDYGYTF
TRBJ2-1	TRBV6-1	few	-	TGTGCCAGCAGTGACACCCGACAGTTTGAGCAGTTCTTC	CASSDTRQFEQFF
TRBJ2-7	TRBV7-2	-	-	TGTGCCAGCAGCTTAGATGACAGTTCCTACGAGCAGTACTTC	CASSLDDSSYEQYF
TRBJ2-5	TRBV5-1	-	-	TGCGCCAGCTCCTCCCTACCTAGCGAAAGGGAGACCCAGTACTTC	CASSSLPSERETQYF
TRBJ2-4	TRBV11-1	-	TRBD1	TGTGCCAGCAGCCCAAAGACAGGGGGGCCCCGGGAAAACATTCAGTACTTC	CASSPKTGGPRENIQYF
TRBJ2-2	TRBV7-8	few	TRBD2	TGTGCCAGCAGCCCTACACGGCGGGGGGGGAACACCGGGGAGCTGTTTTTT	CASSPTRRGGNTGELFF